This TCR beta chain was recorded in a study of blood T cells in healthy people across ages. Study-wide points: Naive CD4+ cells and diversity were both higher in long-lived donors than in aged donors.

A second PCR of roughly 7 to 11 cycles used a sample-barcoded 5' primer and a J-beta primer mix. From the 5' RACE reads, TCRdb called clonotypes with MiXCR, one entry per CDR3 protein. In the table there are roughly 1.6 million distinct CDR3 sequences, about 35% of which are singletons. Trimming removed 4 bases at V and 7 bases at J, with 12 bases between. Germline CDR1 SGHRS, CDR2 YFSETQ. This CDR3 is 13 amino acids long. This clonotype was seen only a few times. Its target is not known. Sequenced sample: blood. J is TRBJ2-1 and V is TRBV5-1, with D possibly TRBD2 on 6 matching bases. The origin of this receptor is a woman in her thirties in good health. The CDR3 DNA follows: TGCGCCAGCAGCAGAGGAGGGCCAAATGAGCAGTTCTTC. Residues: CASSRGGPNEQFF. Full variable domain (outside the CDR3, taken from reference TRBV5-1 and TRBJ2-1): KAGVTQTPRYLIKTRGQQVTLSCSPISGHRSVSWYQQTPGQGLQFLFEYFSETQRNKGNFPGRFSGRQFSNSRSEMNVSTLELGDSALYLCASSRGGPNEQFFGPGTRLTVL.